Reported below is one T cell receptor beta chain. Its antigen is still unknown. No qualities accompany the bases; no much larger clone lies one base away. There are 16 amino acids in the CDR3, from cysteine to phenylalanine inclusive. The sequence is cut down to CDR3 DNA, 48 bases in frame from base 1. The germline V gene gives CDR1 as SGHRS and CDR2 as YFSETQ. The junction shows trimming of 0 bases on V and 0 bases on J, plus 13 bases between the germline ends. This sample was taken from a study of T cell changes during pregnancy in multiple sclerosis (dated 2019 in TCRdb). At the level of the whole study: Changes in the T cell repertoire over the course of pregnancy were examined in this study in women with multiple sclerosis.

To prepare the library, the immunoSEQ multiplex PCR assay was applied. TCRdb stores this immuneACCESS table with in-frame sequences only. Part of the clones is absent; in the studies checked, under half of the shortfall reflects unresolved V genes, and no reason is known for the rest. Recorded for this sample are fewer than 60,000 clones; 95% of them occurred a single time. Under 7% of the sample is in the top ten clones. The sequence joins TRBV5-1 to TRBJ2-7; TRBD2 is perhaps the D gene, given 6 matching bases. The specimen comprised CD8+ T cells from peripheral blood mononuclear cells, sampled in the first trimester of pregnancy. This receptor was identified in a female donor with multiple sclerosis, enrolled in a pregnancy study. Read as DNA, the sequence is TGCGCCAGCAGCTTGGAGTCGGGAGCCCGCTCCTACGAGCAGTACTTC. Its translation is CASSLESGARSYEQYF.